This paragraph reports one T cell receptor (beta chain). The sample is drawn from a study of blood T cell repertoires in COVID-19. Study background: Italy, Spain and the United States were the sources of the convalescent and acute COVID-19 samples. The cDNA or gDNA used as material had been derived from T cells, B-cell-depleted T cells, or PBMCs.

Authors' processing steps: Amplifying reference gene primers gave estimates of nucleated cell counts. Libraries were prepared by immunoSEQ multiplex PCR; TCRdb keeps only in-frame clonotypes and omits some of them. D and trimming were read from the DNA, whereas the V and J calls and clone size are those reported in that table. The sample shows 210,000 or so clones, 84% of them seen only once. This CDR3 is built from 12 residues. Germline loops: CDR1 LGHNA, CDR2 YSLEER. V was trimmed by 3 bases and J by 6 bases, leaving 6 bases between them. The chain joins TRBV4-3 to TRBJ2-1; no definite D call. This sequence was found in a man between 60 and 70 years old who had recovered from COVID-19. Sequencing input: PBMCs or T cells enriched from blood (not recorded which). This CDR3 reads CASSHSSNEQFF. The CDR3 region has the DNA TGCGCCAGCAGCCATTCTAGCAATGAGCAGTTCTTC.